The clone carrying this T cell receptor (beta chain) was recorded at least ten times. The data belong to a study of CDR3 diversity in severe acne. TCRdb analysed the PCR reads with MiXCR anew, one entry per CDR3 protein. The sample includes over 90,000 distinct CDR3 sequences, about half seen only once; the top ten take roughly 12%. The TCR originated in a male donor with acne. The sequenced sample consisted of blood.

CDR3 nucleotide sequence: TGTGCCAGCAGCTTAACTCGAGAGACCCAGTACTTC. Protein: CASSLTRETQYF. The chain couples TRBV7-8 to TRBJ2-5; D remains unclear. V lost 2 bases and J 4 bases, leaving 5 bases between the germline ends. This CDR3 is 12 amino acids long. Germline CDR1 and CDR2: SGHVS and FQNEAQ.